This T cell receptor beta chain was recorded in a study of identical twins. Notes on the study in general: Twins' excess sharing was less marked for out-of-frame beta sequences. Within monozygotic twins, out-of-frame TCR alpha sharing was underestimated by the models.

This clonotype was counted ten times or more. Its target is not known. Unique molecular identifiers were present on the cDNA, and a universal primer site came from template switching. TCRdb fed the 5' RACE reads into MiXCR, producing one record per CDR3 protein. The repertoire consists of hundreds of thousands of distinct CDR3 sequences, with roughly 6% occurring once and the leading ten covering around 1.9%. Germline values: CDR1 SGHTS, CDR2 YDEGEE. There are 14 residues in the CDR3. Trimming took 3 bases from V and 10 from J; bases not matched to a gene: 8. This receptor was identified in a man in his late teens or twenties in good health. The V gene is TRBV5-8, the J gene TRBJ1-4; TRBD1 matches 8 bases. Sequencing was carried out using naive T cells sorted from blood. The CDR3 sequence: CASSSDRGQGKLFF. The CDR3, as DNA: TGTGCCAGCAGCTCAGACAGGGGCCAAGGAAAACTGTTTTTT.